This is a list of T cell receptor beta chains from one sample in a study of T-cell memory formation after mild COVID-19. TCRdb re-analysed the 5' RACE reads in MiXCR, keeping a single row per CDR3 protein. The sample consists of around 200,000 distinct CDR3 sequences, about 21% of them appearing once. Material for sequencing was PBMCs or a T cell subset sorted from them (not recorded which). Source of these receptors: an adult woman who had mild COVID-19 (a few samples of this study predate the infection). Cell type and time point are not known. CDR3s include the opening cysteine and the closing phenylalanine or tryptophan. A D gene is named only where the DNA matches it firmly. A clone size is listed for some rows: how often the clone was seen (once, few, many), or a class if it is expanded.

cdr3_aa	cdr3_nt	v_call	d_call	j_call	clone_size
CASSESNNEQFF	TGTGCCAGCAGCGAATCTAACAATGAGCAGTTCTTC	TRBV6-5	-	TRBJ2-1	few
CASDLAGGGGSYNEQFF	TGTGCCAGCGACTTAGCGGGGGGCGGTGGGAGCTACAATGAGCAGTTCTTC	TRBV4-2	TRBD2	TRBJ2-1	few
CASSYRGQAAYEQYF	TGTGCCAGCAGTTACCGCGGACAGGCCGCCTACGAGCAGTACTTC	TRBV6-2/TRBV6-3	TRBD1	TRBJ2-7	-
CASSETDYQETQYF	TGTGCCAGCAGTGAAACAGATTACCAAGAGACCCAGTACTTC	TRBV6-1	-	TRBJ2-5	-
CASNEDGTDSYEQYF	TGCGCCAGCAACGAGGACGGGACAGACTCCTACGAGCAGTACTTC	TRBV5-1	TRBD1	TRBJ2-7	few
CASRPVLRQRTYEQYF	TGTGCCAGCAGGCCTGTGTTACGGCAGAGAACCTACGAGCAGTACTTC	TRBV6-1	-	TRBJ2-7	once
CASSETPGQGRVQFF	TGTGCCAGCAGTGAAACCCCGGGGCAGGGCCGCGTGCAGTTCTTC	TRBV6-1	-	TRBJ2-1	-
CASSQVPDRAAYGYTF	TGTGCCAGCAGCCAAGTCCCGGACAGGGCAGCCTATGGCTACACCTTC	TRBV3-1	TRBD1	TRBJ1-2	-
CASSLAPRNTEAFF	TGTGCCAGCAGTTTAGCTCCACGGAACACTGAAGCTTTCTTT	TRBV27	-	TRBJ1-1	-
CASSAGQGNSPLHF	TGTGCCAGCAGTGCCGGACAGGGCAATTCACCCCTCCACTTT	TRBV25-1	TRBD1	TRBJ1-6	-
CASSPMGRADGELFF	TGTGCCAGCAGCCCTATGGGCAGGGCTGACGGGGAGCTGTTTTTT	TRBV7-9	-	TRBJ2-2	-
CASSERGYEQYF	TGTGCCAGCAGTGAAAGGGGCTACGAGCAGTACTTC	TRBV2	-	TRBJ2-7	few
CASSLRGDEDTQYF	TGTGCCAGCAGCTTAAGGGGGGATGAAGATACGCAGTATTTT	TRBV7-9	-	TRBJ2-3	few
CASSQAGASYEQYF	TGTGCCAGCAGCCAAGCGGGAGCTTCTTACGAGCAGTACTTC	TRBV3-1	-	TRBJ2-7	-
CATATGQGDSPLHF	TGTGCCACCGCAACCGGACAGGGGGATTCACCCCTCCACTTT	TRBV15	TRBD1	TRBJ1-6	-
CASSAPGPRADTQYF	TGTGCCAGCAGCGCTCCGGGACCCAGAGCAGATACGCAGTATTTT	TRBV7-9	-	TRBJ2-3	few
CASSSGEGRQPQHF	TGTGCCAGCAGTTCCGGGGAGGGTCGTCAGCCCCAGCATTTT	TRBV6-5	-	TRBJ1-5	-
CATSPTGEGIQPQHF	TGTGCCACCTCCCCGACAGGGGAAGGAATTCAGCCCCAGCATTTT	TRBV24-1	TRBD1	TRBJ1-5	once
CASSDRDGSTDTQYF	TGTGCCAGCAGCGATAGGGACGGTAGCACAGATACGCAGTATTTT	TRBV9	-	TRBJ2-3	-
CASSLPTLSTEAFF	TGTGCCAGCAGCTTACCCACCCTTAGCACTGAAGCTTTCTTT	TRBV13	-	TRBJ1-1	few
CASSAAGTVSGANVLTF	TGTGCCAGCAGCGCGGCGGGCACAGTCTCTGGGGCCAACGTCCTGACTTTC	TRBV5-4	-	TRBJ2-6	-
CASSQTGYEQYF	TGTGCCAGCAGTCAGACTGGCTACGAGCAGTACTTC	TRBV12-3/TRBV12-4	-	TRBJ2-7	-
CASSLKPGRNREQYF	TGTGCCAGCAGTTTAAAACCCGGGAGAAACCGCGAGCAGTACTTC	TRBV28	-	TRBJ2-7	-
CATSRGTSGSSLNEQFF	TGTGCCACCAGCAGAGGGACTAGCGGGAGTAGTTTGAATGAGCAGTTCTTC	TRBV15	TRBD2	TRBJ2-1	-
CASSVDLGQPQGVLF	TGTGCCAGCAGCGTGGACCTAGGACAGCCACAGGGAGTCCTCTTC	TRBV9	-	TRBJ1-2	-
CASSQPPSGSNNEQFF	TGTGCCAGCAGCCAACCGCCTAGCGGGAGCAATAATGAGCAGTTCTTC	TRBV4-2	TRBD2	TRBJ2-1	few
CAIGKYNEQFF	TGTGCCATCGGAAAGTACAATGAGCAGTTCTTC	TRBV19	-	TRBJ2-1	few
CASTGAGEQYF	TGTGCCAGCACCGGTGCAGGGGAGCAGTACTTC	TRBV7-9	-	TRBJ2-7	-